These 13 T cell receptor beta chains came from one sample sequenced in a study of molecular identifiers for immune sequencing clone quantification. Using its own MiXCR run on the PCR reads, TCRdb lists one record per CDR3 protein. The sample contains just over 40,000 distinct CDR3 sequences, more than 20% of which appear only once. Specimen: naive CD8+ T cells from blood, with Jurkat cell RNA spiked in. Subset described: FACS-sorted CD8+CD4-CCR7+CD45RA+ naive T cells. The receptors were sampled from a human donor in good health. Some libraries in this study had Jurkat cell RNA spiked in.

This clonotype appeared a few times. V is TRBV6-6 and J is TRBJ1-5, with 7 bases that match TRBD1. Germline trimming cut 4 bases from V and 2 bases from J; bases unmatched to any gene: 5. The CDR3 is made up of 15 amino acids. The germline CDR1 and CDR2 sequences are MNHNY and SVGAGI (reference sequence). CDR3 sequence reads: CASSSDREGNQPQHF. The CDR3 bases are TGTGCCAGCAGTTCCGACAGGGAGGGCAATCAGCCCCAGCATTTT.

In its sample, this clonotype was seen a few times. The rearrangement links TRBV9 to TRBJ1-1; the match to TRBD1 covers 7 bases. Germline V gene lookup returns CDR1 SGDLS and CDR2 YYNGEE. V trimming: 1 base; J trimming: 3 bases; junction bases outside the gene matches: 3. The CDR3 totals 14 residues. CDR3 in DNA: TGTGCCAGCAGCGTATCCGACAGGGACACTGAAGCTTTCTTT. Translating gives CASSVSDRDTEAFF.

At least ten counts were recorded for this clonotype. The chain has TRBV6-2 or TRBV6-3 and TRBJ2-5; a weak D match, TRBD2 (7 bases). The V end lost 6 bases, the J end lost 4 bases, and 15 bases lay between the germline ends. Germline loops: CDR1 MNHEY, CDR2 SVGEGT. CDR3 length: 14 residues. The chain's CDR3 is CASSQSAGAETQYF. CDR3 DNA: TGTGCCAGCAGCCAATCCGCGGGGGCAGAGACCCAGTACTTC.

This clonotype was seen many times. The chain combines TRBV19 with TRBJ2-7; 8 nucleotides agree with TRBD1. Per germline, CDR1 LNHDA and CDR2 SQIVND (reference sequence). CDR3 size: 14 residues. V shed 5 bases and J 2 bases; nucleotides not matched to a gene: 5. Here the CDR3 reads CASSPRTGTYEQYF. In DNA form, the CDR3 reads TGTGCCAGTAGTCCCCGGACAGGGACCTACGAGCAGTACTTC.

This chain uses TRBV30 with TRBJ1-5; tentatively, D is TRBD1 (5 bases). The CDR3 runs 13 residues. Germline V lookup: CDR1 GTSNPN, CDR2 SVGIG (reference sequence). Trimming pared 3 bases from V and 8 bases from J, leaving 14 bases between. The CDR3 DNA follows: TGTGCCTGGAGCCAAGACAGTGGGGAGCCCCAGCATTTT. It is translated as CAWSQDSGEPQHF.

Notes on this clonotype: A read error may explain this, as a much larger clone is one base away. The chain carries TRBV9 and TRBJ1-1; the D is unclear. Germline CDR1 reads SGDLS; CDR2 reads YYNGEE. The CDR3 sequence is 12 residues long. The CDR3 DNA sequence: TGTGCCAGCAGCGTAGGGACGGGCGAAGTTTTCTTT. Translated, it gives CASSVGTGEVFF.

This clonotype was observed at least ten times. The V and J genes are TRBV10-3 and TRBJ1-5; D possibly corresponds to TRBD1 (5 bases). V was shortened by 3 bases and J by 2 bases, with 8 bases between the two germline ends. The germline V gene encodes CDR1 ENHRY and CDR2 SYGVKD. CDR3 length: 14 amino acids. For the CDR3, the DNA is TGTGCCATCAGTGAATCACAGGGCAATCAGCCCCAGCATTTT. This translates into CAISESQGNQPQHF.

As concerns this clonotype: Just one base apart from a much larger clone, this may be a read error. The V call is TRBV19, the J call TRBJ2-3; 7 bases line up with TRBD2. CDR3 length: 15 amino acids. V lost 5 bases to trimming and J lost 4 bases; unmatched junction nucleotides: 9. The germline gives CDR1 LNHDA, CDR2 SQIVND (reference sequence). CDR3 nucleotide sequence: TGTGCCAGTAGTTCGAGCGGGACGGGTGCAGATACGCAGTATTTT. This encodes CASSSSGTGADTQYF.

This chain uses TRBV29-1 with TRBJ2-3; unclear D gene. The CDR3 extends over 13 amino acids. CDR1 SQVTM and CDR2 ANQGSEA come from the germline V gene. The ends were cut back, 2 bases at V and 8 bases at J, with 14 bases in the middle. CDR3 DNA: TGCAGCGTTGAACAACCCGCGGTGGTTACGCAGTATTTT. It codes for CSVEQPAVVTQYF.

The chain couples TRBV6-2 or TRBV6-3 to TRBJ1-5; D may be TRBD1 (6 bases). CDR1 and CDR2 from the germline V gene are MNHEY and SVGEGT. V was clipped by 6 bases and J by 6 bases, with 12 bases between them. This CDR3 has 13 amino acids. Here the CDR3 reads CASRNQGPQPQHF. CDR3 nucleotide sequence: TGTGCCAGCAGAAACCAGGGGCCTCAGCCCCAGCATTTT.

V and J are TRBV28 and TRBJ2-3, with D possibly called TRBD1 or TRBD2 (6 bases each). The CDR3 spans 14 residues. Per the germline V gene, CDR1 is MDHEN and CDR2 is SYDVKM. V was pared by 11 bases and J by 2 bases, with 17 bases between. In DNA, the CDR3 is TGTGCCTGCAACTCGGGGGCCGACACAGATACGCAGTATTTT. This gives the protein CACNSGADTDTQYF.

The J gene is TRBJ2-1, the V gene TRBV6-2 or TRBV6-3; D gene ambiguous. CDR3 length: 12 amino acids. CDR1 and CDR2 (germline): MNHEY, SVGEGT. V lost 1 base and J lost 6, with 4 bases in between. CDR3 sequence reads: CASSYYSNEQFF. The CDR3 DNA is TGTGCCAGCAGTTACTACAGCAATGAGCAGTTCTTC.

There are a few counts of this clonotype. The V gene is TRBV4-1, the J gene TRBJ2-7; TRBD1 might be the D (5 bases). The V and J ends lost 0 bases and 11 bases respectively, with 14 bases between them. Germline CDR1 MGHRA, CDR2 YSYEKL. The CDR3 length is 13 residues. The CDR3 loop reads CASSQDNSGPEYF. The CDR3 DNA reads TGCGCCAGCAGCCAAGATAACTCAGGGCCCGAGTACTTC.